This paragraph reports one TCR beta chain. The target antigen is unknown. Each subset's genomic DNA was shared equally among a number of immunoSEQ plates. Produced via immunoSEQ multiplex PCR; TCRdb's table is partial and in-frame only. This sample has over a million clones, with 95% to 99% found just once. CDR1 and CDR2 (germline): MNHNS, SASEGT. There are 14 residues in the CDR3. The V gene lost 4 bases and the J gene lost 13 bases, with 22 bases spanning the gap. This specimen comes from a study of shared clonotypes between healthy human individuals. General study results and limits: What naive subsets generally showed was a larger estimated richness than memory subsets showed.

The specimen was naive CD4+ T cells sorted from blood. Subset indicated: CD45RA+ positively selected. The clonotype originates from a man in his thirties or forties in good health. The gene calls are TRBV6-1 and TRBJ1-2; D remains unclear. As DNA, the CDR3 is TGTGCCAGCAGTGCCATCCCTGACATGACCGCCAGCACCTTC. Amino acids: CASSAIPDMTASTF.